Listed below are T cell receptor beta chains from one sample, sequenced in a study of cytomegalovirus exposure and HLA in healthy donors. Sequencing was performed with immunoSEQ multiplex PCR; in TCRdb, only in-frame clones are kept and a portion is missing. The sample carries about 150,000 clones, approximately 80% recorded once. Sequenced: PBMCs. These receptors were taken from a middle-aged woman in good health and CMV-seropositive. Both conserved end residues are trimmed from each CDR3. The D gene is left open where the match is weak. Clone size is given for some rows only: seen once, a few or many times, or a class if the clone is expanded.

v_gene	d_gene	j_gene	abundance	CDR3aa
TRBV7-9	-	TRBJ1-1	-	ASSLVIGGTEAF
TRBV4-2	TRBD1	TRBJ1-2	-	ASSQDRSGGYGYT
TRBV7-8	TRBD2	TRBJ2-1	-	ASSEEGLAGEQF
TRBV28	TRBD2	TRBJ2-7	-	ASRTAPGLAALSYEQY
TRBV15	-	TRBJ2-5	-	ATSFRETQY
TRBV19	-	TRBJ1-5	-	ASSQTDYSNQPQH
TRBV7-3	-	-	-	ASSWQGNDEQY
TRBV11-3	-	TRBJ1-2	-	ASSLDGLKGYGYT
TRBV6-5	TRBD1	TRBJ1-5	-	ASSRQGSNQPQH
TRBV7-2	TRBD1	TRBJ1-1	-	ASSLGQGWNTEAF
TRBV2	-	TRBJ2-7	-	ASSELGAGSSGEQY
TRBV18	TRBD2	TRBJ2-7	-	ASSPITGAGAGEQY
TRBV10-3	-	TRBJ1-5	-	ATTGDSSQPQH
TRBV7-3	TRBD1	TRBJ2-1	-	ASSLTGSGTGLPGGNEQF
TRBV5-6	TRBD1	TRBJ2-5	-	ASSRPGQLQETQY
TRBV6-6	TRBD1	TRBJ2-2	-	ASSYRTGSDTGELF
TRBV5-1	TRBD1	TRBJ1-1	-	ASSLGQGAAF
TRBV18	TRBD2	TRBJ2-3	few	ASSLKGLAGNTDTQY
TRBV27	TRBD2	TRBJ2-2	-	ASSSPGLAANTGELF
TRBV11-3	TRBD2	TRBJ2-3	-	ASSLGLLAGGIY
TRBV6-6	-	TRBJ2-4	-	ASSDRQLAKNIQY
TRBV7-9	TRBD2	TRBJ2-5	-	ASSTSGRLETQY
TRBV6-1	-	TRBJ2-4	few	ASMDIPAKNIQY
TRBV7-8	TRBD1	TRBJ1-5	few	ASSLGQGSPNQPQH
TRBV28	-	TRBJ1-5	-	ASSFSVSNQPQH
TRBV30	-	TRBJ1-2	-	AWSVQYGYT
TRBV30	TRBD2	TRBJ2-1	-	AWSAGVLAGGNEQF
TRBV29-1	TRBD1	TRBJ2-3	-	SVGRTGGVRHTQY
TRBV5-1	-	TRBJ2-7	-	ASSHTGNINYEQY
TRBV28	TRBD2	TRBJ2-7	once	ASSPLSGVTYEQY
TRBV2	-	TRBJ2-7	-	ASSELGRSEQY
TRBV27	TRBD1	TRBJ2-6	-	ASRPDRESGANVLT
TRBV27	-	TRBJ1-2	-	ASSLEGRSGYT
TRBV19	-	TRBJ1-1	-	ASRPGGGPNTEAF
TRBV5-1	TRBD2	TRBJ2-3	-	ASRGGLAGVGADTQY
TRBV5-1	-	TRBJ2-2	few	ASSSTPTYQAQGSGELF
TRBV2	-	TRBJ2-1	-	ASSTGYNEQF
TRBV11-2	-	TRBJ2-1	-	ASSSPSLTGVHNEQF
TRBV2	TRBD2	TRBJ2-1	-	ARRLAGANEQF
TRBV5-4	TRBD2	TRBJ2-1	once	ASTNGGYNEQF
TRBV25-1	TRBD2	TRBJ2-1	-	ASSVTSGGSYNEQF
TRBV13	TRBD1	TRBJ1-2	-	ASSSDGQGANYGYT